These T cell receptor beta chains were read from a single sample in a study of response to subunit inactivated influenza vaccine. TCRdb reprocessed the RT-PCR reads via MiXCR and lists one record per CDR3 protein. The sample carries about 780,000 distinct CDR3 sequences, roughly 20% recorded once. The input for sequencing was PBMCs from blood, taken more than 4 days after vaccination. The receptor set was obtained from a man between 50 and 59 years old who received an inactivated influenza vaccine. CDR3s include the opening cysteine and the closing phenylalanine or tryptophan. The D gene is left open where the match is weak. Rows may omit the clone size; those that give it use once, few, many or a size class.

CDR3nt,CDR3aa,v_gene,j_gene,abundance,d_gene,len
TGTGCCAGCAGCCAAGGGACTAGCGGGAGCCAAGAGACCCAGTACTTC,CASSQGTSGSQETQYF,TRBV3-1,TRBJ2-5,.,TRBD2,16
TGTGCCACCAGCAGAGAAGGGCGTTCCTACGAGCAGTACTTC,CATSREGRSYEQYF,TRBV15,TRBJ2-7,few,.,14
TGCAGCGTGGTGAAAGGGAACACCGGGGAGCTGTTTTTT,CSVVKGNTGELFF,TRBV29-1,TRBJ2-2,.,.,13
TGTGCCAGCAGCGTAGGTCCGGGAAAAGGGGACGAGCAGTACTTC,CASSVGPGKGDEQYF,TRBV9,TRBJ2-7,.,.,15
TGTGCCAGCAGTTACTCGCGCCCCGAAGGGGAGCAGTTCTTC,CASSYSRPEGEQFF,TRBV6-2/TRBV6-3,TRBJ2-1,.,.,14
TGCGCCAGCAGCCATATACAGGGGGCGATTTTAAATGAGCAGTTCTTC,CASSHIQGAILNEQFF,TRBV4-1,TRBJ2-1,.,TRBD1,16
TGTGCCAGCAGCCTACTACATCAGGGGGCTGATGGCTACACCTTC,CASSLLHQGADGYTF,TRBV5-5,TRBJ1-2,.,TRBD1,15
TGTGCCAGCAGCCTTTTAGCGGGTAACTACGAGCAGTACTTC,CASSLLAGNYEQYF,TRBV5-5,TRBJ2-7,many,TRBD2,14
TGTGCCAGCAGCCAAGAGTTAAGTAGCGGGCCCACCGGGGAGCTGTTTTTT,CASSQELSSGPTGELFF,TRBV4-2,TRBJ2-2,few,TRBD2,17
TGTGCCAGCAGCCATAGCGGGAGACGCCCCTACGAGCAGTACTTC,CASSHSGRRPYEQYF,TRBV5-6,TRBJ2-7,few,TRBD2,15
TGTGCCAGCAGCAAAAACAGGGAGTCGGCCGATACGCAGTATTTT,CASSKNRESADTQYF,TRBV7-3,TRBJ2-3,.,.,15
TGTGCCAGCAGCCAAGGTTTTACTAGCGCACGCACAGATACGCAGTATTTT,CASSQGFTSARTDTQYF,TRBV3-1,TRBJ2-3,.,TRBD2,17
TGTGCCAGCAGCCAGGGGAGGCGAGAAACTGAAGCTTTCTTT,CASSQGRRETEAFF,TRBV7-2,TRBJ1-1,.,.,14
TGTGCCAGCAGTTTAAGACGGCCGACTGATGGCAATGAGCAGTTCTTC,CASSLRRPTDGNEQFF,TRBV27,TRBJ2-1,few,.,16
TGTGCCAGCAGCTCGGATCGGCCACCAACTAATGAAAAACTGTTTTTT,CASSSDRPPTNEKLFF,TRBV5-5,TRBJ1-4,few,.,16
TGCGCCAGCAGGGCCACCACCACAGATACGCAGTATTTT,CASRATTTDTQYF,TRBV5-1,TRBJ2-3,.,.,13
TGTGCCATCCGGGGCCAGAACTACGAGCAGTACTTC,CAIRGQNYEQYF,TRBV10-3,TRBJ2-7,.,.,12
TGCAGTGCTAGGGGACAGCAATCTTACGAGCAGTACTTC,CSARGQQSYEQYF,TRBV20-1,TRBJ2-7,.,TRBD1,13
TGTGCCACCAGTGATACAGGTTGGGGAGAGACCCAGTACTTC,CATSDTGWGETQYF,TRBV24-1,TRBJ2-5,.,.,14
TGCAGTGCTAGACTCCGGGACAGGGGCTACGAGCAGTACTTC,CSARLRDRGYEQYF,TRBV20-1,TRBJ2-7,few,TRBD1,14
TGCGCCAGCAGCTTGGGGGACGGAATCTACGAGCAGTACTTC,CASSLGDGIYEQYF,TRBV5-1,TRBJ2-7,.,.,14
TGTGCCAGCAGCTTATATTTAACGGGGCCGAGCTCCTACGAGCAGTACTTC,CASSLYLTGPSSYEQYF,TRBV11-2,TRBJ2-7,few,.,17
TGTGCCAGCAGCTTAAAGTCCTACGAGCAGTACTTC,CASSLKSYEQYF,TRBV28,TRBJ2-7,many,.,12
TGTGCCAGCCGAGTTTGGGGCGGAAACCAAGAGACCCAGTACTTC,CASRVWGGNQETQYF,TRBV12-3/TRBV12-4,TRBJ2-5,.,.,15
TGTGCCAGCAGTTTAAACGTAGGGCAGTGGGGACAGGGACGCGTGGACACTGAAGCTTTCTTT,CASSLNVGQWGQGRVDTEAFF,TRBV12-3/TRBV12-4,TRBJ1-1,few,TRBD1,21
TGCAGTGCCGGGGACAGGGGGCTCCAAGAGACCCAGTACTTC,CSAGDRGLQETQYF,TRBV20-1,TRBJ2-5,few,TRBD1,14
TGTGCCATCAGGCCCGGGAGGGCCTCAGATACGCAGTATTTT,CAIRPGRASDTQYF,TRBV10-3,TRBJ2-3,.,TRBD2,14
TGTGCCAGCAGCTTGTCAATGACCAGAGGAACTGAAGCTTTCTTT,CASSLSMTRGTEAFF,TRBV5-5,TRBJ1-1,.,.,15
TGTGCCAGCAGCTCTTCAAGCGGGAGGGGATTGGGTGAGCAGTTCTTC,CASSSSSGRGLGEQFF,TRBV7-3,TRBJ2-1,few,TRBD2,16
TGTGCCAGCAGCGGGGGGCCCCTGGTCACCTACGAGCAGTACTTC,CASSGGPLVTYEQYF,TRBV5-6,TRBJ2-7,few,.,15
TGCGCCAGCAGCCAAGCTAGCGGGGGGGCCGCTTTCGAGCAGTACTTC,CASSQASGGAAFEQYF,TRBV4-3,TRBJ2-7,few,TRBD2,16
TGTGCCAGCAGCTTAGCAGGGTCGCGCAATGAGCAGTTCTTC,CASSLAGSRNEQFF,TRBV11-2,TRBJ2-1,.,.,14
TGTGCCAGCAGTTTAGTAACTCTATCCGATGGGGGAAACACCATATATTTT,CASSLVTLSDGGNTIYF,TRBV28,TRBJ1-3,few,.,17
TGCAGCGCCGGGCGGCGAGAGACCCAGTACTTC,CSAGRRETQYF,TRBV20-1,TRBJ2-5,.,.,11
TGTGCCAGCAGCGCCCTAGCGAGCTCCTACAATGAGCAGTTCTTC,CASSALASSYNEQFF,TRBV9,TRBJ2-1,.,.,15
TGTGCCATCAGTGAGCCCCAATTCTACGAGCAGTACTTC,CAISEPQFYEQYF,TRBV10-3,TRBJ2-7,many,.,13
TGCGCCAGCAGCCAAGATTCCTCTGACCACAGCGGGCAGCCCCAGCATTTT,CASSQDSSDHSGQPQHF,TRBV4-1,TRBJ1-5,.,.,17
TGCGCCAGCAGCTCGGGACTAGCGGGGGAACCCTACGAGCAGTACTTC,CASSSGLAGEPYEQYF,TRBV5-1,TRBJ2-7,.,TRBD2,16
TGCGCCAGCAGCTTGGGTCCAAACACCCGCGAGCAGTACTTC,CASSLGPNTREQYF,TRBV5-1,TRBJ2-7,.,.,14
TGTGCCACCAGCCCGGACCTTTACACGGGGCAGTTCTTC,CATSPDLYTGQFF,TRBV24-1,TRBJ2-1,.,.,13